Presented here are 9 T cell receptor beta chains from one specimen sequenced in a study of vaccination and CD4 T cells after COVID-19. As to treatment: roughly 10-day PBMC culture with coronavirus spike peptide pools or control peptides (ViraFEST assay). Sequencing of the DNA from cultured CD4+ T cells was carried out with the Oncomine TCR Beta short-read assay. TCRdb re-called the PCR reads through MiXCR, storing one row per CDR3 protein. The sample lists more than 20,000 distinct CDR3 sequences; over 40% were seen once. Their cognate antigens are unknown. What was sequenced was CD4+ T cells from blood, cultured in vitro. Receptors were obtained from a human donor who had recovered from COVID-19.

The rearrangement links TRBV20-1 to TRBJ2-5; D not resolved. This CDR3 region has 13 residues. CDR1 is DFQATT, CDR2 SNEGSKA, per germline (reference sequence). With 3 bases removed from V and 4 bases from J, the gap between germline ends came to 12 bases. CDR3 coding DNA: TGCAGTGCTAGGCCTAGAGGTCGAGAGACCCAGTACTTC. As protein: CSARPRGRETQYF.

The CDR3 nucleotides are TGTGCCAGCAAAGGACACGGGATGACCTACGAGCAGTACTTC. As protein: CASKGHGMTYEQYF. J is TRBJ2-7 and V is TRBV2; the D call may be TRBD1 or TRBD2 (5 bases each). Germline lookup yields CDR1 SNHLY and CDR2 FYNNEI. The CDR3 consists of 14 residues. Trimming shortened V by 7 bases and J by 2 bases, and 15 bases separated the two germline ends.

The chain couples TRBV6-1 to TRBJ1-1; D perhaps matches TRBD1 (5 bases). Germline V CDR1 and CDR2: MNHNS, SASEGT. This CDR3 spans 12 amino acids. V was shortened by 4 bases and J by 11 bases, with 14 bases between the two germline ends. CDR3 residues: CASSGGAKNAFF. The CDR3 DNA reads as TGTGCCAGCAGTGGAGGGGCGAAGAACGCTTTCTTT.

This clonotype was counted between two and nine times. The genes are TRBV2 and TRBJ2-5; D not certain. This CDR3 region has 12 residues. The V gene lost 1 base and the J gene lost 5 bases, with 5 bases spanning the gap. The germline gives CDR1 SNHLY, CDR2 FYNNEI. CDR3 residues: CASSEVGETQYF. For the CDR3, the DNA is TGTGCCAGCAGTGAAGTGGGCGAGACCCAGTACTTC.

This chain connects TRBV27 to TRBJ2-3; D not resolved. Germline values: CDR1 MNHEY, CDR2 SMNVEV (reference sequence). The CDR3 length is 15 residues. The germline V and J ends were trimmed by 2 bases and 5 bases, with 14 bases remaining between them. CDR3 sequence reads: CASSLRWESVDTQYF. The CDR3 bases are TGTGCCAGCAGTTTAAGGTGGGAATCGGTAGATACGCAGTATTTT.

V is TRBV4-1 and J is TRBJ2-2; possibly TRBD1 or TRBD2 for D (7 bases each). In germline, CDR1 is MGHRA, CDR2 YSYEKL. The CDR3 sequence is 16 residues long. V shed 3 bases and J shed 4 bases, with 15 bases lying between them. The CDR3 DNA reads as TGCGCCAGCAGCCACGGCAGGGGGGGCGGCACCGGGGAGCTGTTTTTT. The encoded protein is CASSHGRGGGTGELFF.

This CDR3 reads CASSFLPGGTADTQYF. CDR3 in DNA: TGTGCCAGCAGCTTCTTACCGGGGGGGACTGCTGATACGCAGTATTTT. V is TRBV7-2 and J is TRBJ2-3, with 8 bases lining up with TRBD2. Germline V gene sequence: CDR1 SGHTA, CDR2 FQGNSA. The ends lost 3 bases at V and 6 bases at J; junction bases unmatched: 11. The CDR3 is 16 residues long.

The rearrangement joins TRBV20-1 to TRBJ1-4, with D perhaps matching TRBD1 (5 bases). CDR1 DFQATT and CDR2 SNEGSKA come from the germline V gene (reference sequence). V was cut by 0 bases and J by 4 bases, with 12 bases left in between. This CDR3 is built from 15 residues. The chain's CDR3 is CSARDGRGINEKLFF. CDR3 DNA sequence: TGCAGTGCTAGAGATGGTCGGGGCATTAATGAAAAACTGTTTTTT.

The rearrangement links TRBV7-2 to TRBJ1-4; 7 nucleotides line up with TRBD1. Germline V gene lookup returns CDR1 SGHTA and CDR2 FQGNSA. The CDR3 has 15 amino acids. V was pared by 4 bases and J by 6 bases, with 8 bases of the junction left unmatched. In DNA form, the CDR3 reads TGTGCCAGCAGCTGGGGAGCAGGGGGAGATGAAAAACTGTTTTTT. It codes for CASSWGAGGDEKLFF. The whole variable domain, filled in from reference TRBV7-2 and TRBJ1-4, reads GAGVSQSPSNKVTEKGKDVELRCDPISGHTALYWYRQSLGQGLEFLIYFQGNSAPDKSGLPSDRFSAERTGGSVSTLTIQRTQQEDSAVYLCASSWGAGGDEKLFFGSGTQLSVL.